This T cell receptor (beta chain) derives from a study of T cells expressing NK-cell markers. Whole-study context: Repertoire data for TCR beta were derived from sorted T cells (CD3+CD56+NKG2C+, CD3+CD56+NKG2C- and CD3+CD56-NKG2C+). Study observations and caveats: Several of the donors also had these clonotypes leading their CD3+CD56-NKG2C+ fraction. Over 5 donors carried dominant NKG2C+ clonotypes that made up roughly 1.0-7.5% of their CD8+ T cells.

Concerning this clonotype: Its antigen is unknown.

TCRdb processed the 5' RACE reads again and assigns one entry to each CDR3 protein, with no DNA. This repertoire includes more than 90,000 distinct CDR3 sequences. Germline lookup yields CDR1 PRHDT and CDR2 FYEKMQ (reference sequence). The CDR3 is 16 amino acids. The chain uses TRBV13 and TRBJ2-3; TCRdb returns TRBD2, unconfirmable since there is no DNA. This clonotype originated in a woman aged 18-70 years in good health. The sequenced sample was blood T cells: a sorted CD56 or NKG2C T cell subset, CD4+ or CD8+ T cells, or bulk PBMC T cells (not recorded which). The CDR3: CASSSGLAGARDTQYF.